This entry describes one T cell receptor (beta chain). Its antigen remains unknown. The record originates from a study of T cell responses to AZD1222 COVID-19 vaccine. Study observations and caveats: Baseline serostatus was positive in only six AZD1222 recipients. Mostly white British, mostly female donors; authors suggested clonal diversity may be underestimated.

Generated by immunoSEQ multiplex PCR, the TCRdb table keeps only in-frame clones and is missing some. The repertoire includes more than 250,000 clones, 85% to 95% of them detected once, and less than 0.65% sits in the top ten. The CDR3 covers 12 residues. V lost 8 bases, J lost 3 bases, and 11 bases lay in between. Germline V gene sequence: CDR1 SEHNR, CDR2 FQNEAQ (reference sequence). Here the sequenced sample was peripheral blood, taken on day 0 of AZD1222 vaccination. This receptor was identified in an adult in good health. The chain joins TRBV7-9 to TRBJ2-7, with D possibly matching TRBD1 (5 bases). The chain's CDR3 is CASSETDYEQYF. In DNA, the CDR3 is TGTGCCAGCTCGGAGACAGACTACGAGCAGTACTTC.